A selection of T cell receptor beta chains follows, all from one sample in a study of blood T cell repertoires in COVID-19. Sequencing used immunoSEQ multiplex PCR; TCRdb keeps in-frame clones, though not all of them. The sample holds tens of thousands of clones; approximately 86% are singletons and the top ten take about 7.6%. Sequencing was done on a sample of peripheral blood. Receptor source: a woman between 65 and 79 years old with acute or convalescent COVID-19. The CDR3 runs from the conserved cysteine through the conserved F or W. D genes are given only for firm matches. Part of the rows lack a size; the others show once, few, many or a class for expanded clones.

DNA | CDR3 | size | V | D | J
TGTGCCAGTAGTATTGGGACAGGGGTAACCTACGAGCAGTACTTC | CASSIGTGVTYEQYF | - | TRBV19 | TRBD1 | TRBJ2-7
TGTGCCTGGAAGGGAGGCAGTATCTCTGGAAACACCATATATTTT | CAWKGGSISGNTIYF | - | TRBV30 | - | TRBJ1-3
TGTGCCAGCAGGGTCGTCAGGGGAGGGAGGCAATCCTACGAGCAGTACTTC | CASRVVRGGRQSYEQYF | - | TRBV5-8 | - | TRBJ2-7
TGTGCCAGCAGTTTAACACAGGGGAGGATCGAGACCCAGTACTTC | CASSLTQGRIETQYF | - | TRBV27 | - | TRBJ2-5
TGTGCCAGCAGGGGGGACACGAGCAATCAGCCCCAGCATTTT | CASRGDTSNQPQHF | - | TRBV7-2 | - | TRBJ1-5
TGTGCCAGCAGCTCCCCCCGGTATGGCTACACCTTC | CASSSPRYGYTF | - | TRBV11-2 | - | TRBJ1-2
TGTGCCAGCAGTTACTCGACAGGGGAGTTCTACGAGCAGTACTTC | CASSYSTGEFYEQYF | - | TRBV6-6 | TRBD1 | TRBJ2-7
TGTGCCAGCGCCCCCTGGGACAGGCTTAATGAGCAGTTCTTC | CASAPWDRLNEQFF | - | TRBV27 | TRBD1 | TRBJ2-1
TGTGCCACCAGCAGAGGCAGGGAGGTGGAGCTGTTTTTT | CATSRGREVELFF | once | TRBV15 | - | TRBJ2-2
TGTGCCAGCAGGGCAGGGGGTATCGGCGAGCAGTACTTC | CASRAGGIGEQYF | - | TRBV9 | TRBD1 | TRBJ2-7
TGTGCCAGCAGCTTCGCGGGGATAGCCAAAAACATTCAGTACTTC | CASSFAGIAKNIQYF | - | TRBV7-9 | - | TRBJ2-4
TGTGCCAGCAACGAACCTTCAGGAACCCAGCAGTACTTC | CASNEPSGTQQYF | - | TRBV7-9 | - | TRBJ2-7
TGTGCCAGCAGCCAAGACGTACAGGGGGGGCATGAGCAGTTCTTC | CASSQDVQGGHEQFF | - | TRBV3-1/TRBV3-2 | - | TRBJ2-1
TGTGCCAGCTCACCAACCGGGACAGGGAACACTGAAGCTTTCTTT | CASSPTGTGNTEAFF | - | TRBV18 | TRBD1 | TRBJ1-1
TGTGCCAGCAGCAACAGGGTGTCCAAAAACATTCAGTACTTC | CASSNRVSKNIQYF | - | TRBV21-1 | - | TRBJ2-4
TGTGCCAGCAAATCCCCCCTCAATGAGCAGTTCTTC | CASKSPLNEQFF | - | TRBV28 | - | TRBJ2-1
TGTGCCAGCAGTAATTCCGGGATCGTGCAGTTCTTC | CASSNSGIVQFF | - | TRBV27 | - | TRBJ2-1
TGTGCCAGCAGCCTACTATCCGGCAGGGCGGGAAACACCATATATTTT | CASSLLSGRAGNTIYF | - | TRBV6-6 | - | TRBJ1-3
TGTGCCATCATCCCGGGAGCAGGCGGCGATTCACCCCTCCACTTT | CAIIPGAGGDSPLHF | - | TRBV10-3 | - | TRBJ1-6
TGTGCTAGCAGCTTAGGTGCGTCAGATACGCAGTATTTT | CASSLGASDTQYF | - | TRBV7-7 | - | TRBJ2-3
TGTGCCAGCCAGGGACAGGCTACCCTAAATAGCAATCAGCCCCAGCATTTT | CASQGQATLNSNQPQHF | - | TRBV2 | TRBD1 | TRBJ1-5
TGCGCCAGCAGCACAGAAGGGGGCCCCAAAAACATTCAGTACTTC | CASSTEGGPKNIQYF | - | TRBV5-1 | TRBD1 | TRBJ2-4
TGCGCCAGCAGCTACACTAGCGGGAACAAGAGGGCGCAGTATTTT | CASSYTSGNKRAQYF | - | TRBV5-1 | TRBD2 | TRBJ2-3
TGTGCCAGCAGACCCGGCGGCGGGCGCACAGATACGCAGTATTTT | CASRPGGGRTDTQYF | - | TRBV7-8 | - | TRBJ2-3
TGTGCCAGCCGATGGACAGAAGCCTACGAGCAGTACTTC | CASRWTEAYEQYF | - | TRBV2 | - | TRBJ2-7
TGTGCCAGCATGGACAGGGGTGAAGAGCAGTACTTC | CASMDRGEEQYF | - | TRBV28 | TRBD1 | TRBJ2-7
TGTGCCAGCAGCTTAGGGGAGGGCAGGGGGCTTCGCCAGCCCCAGCATTTT | CASSLGEGRGLRQPQHF | few | TRBV7-9 | TRBD1 | TRBJ1-5
TGTGCCAGTAGAGCCCCAGGGGGCGTTGCAGATACGCAGTATTTT | CASRAPGGVADTQYF | few | TRBV19 | TRBD1 | TRBJ2-3
TGTGCCAGCAGCTTCGTTCGCGGTAGCGGGGCCAACACAGATACGCAGTATTTT | CASSFVRGSGANTDTQYF | - | TRBV5-6 | TRBD2 | TRBJ2-3
TGTGCCAGCTCACCAGACAGAAGGGCTGGAAACACCATATATTTT | CASSPDRRAGNTIYF | once | TRBV18 | - | TRBJ1-3
TGTGCCAGCTCCCCCGGCGGCACAGGGCACAATGAGCAGTTCTTC | CASSPGGTGHNEQFF | - | TRBV6-5 | - | TRBJ2-1
TGTGCCAGCAGCTTAGCCGGGGGGAAAGAGACCCAGTACTTC | CASSLAGGKETQYF | once | TRBV11-2 | TRBD2 | TRBJ2-5
TGTGCCAGCAGTACGGGACAGGGGCGAGAGACCCAGTACTTC | CASSTGQGRETQYF | - | TRBV6-5 | TRBD1 | TRBJ2-5
TGTGCCAGCAGCTCGGGACTAGCGGGAGGGCACAATGAGCAGTTCTTC | CASSSGLAGGHNEQFF | - | TRBV13 | TRBD2 | TRBJ2-1
TGTGCCAGCAAAGGGACTAGCGCGTACAATGAGCAGTTCTTC | CASKGTSAYNEQFF | - | TRBV2 | TRBD2 | TRBJ2-1
TGCGCCAGCAGCTTCGGGACAGGTTCCTACGAGCAGTACTTC | CASSFGTGSYEQYF | - | TRBV5-1 | TRBD1 | TRBJ2-7
TGCAGTGCTAGCAGGAACACTGAAGCTTTCTTT | CSASRNTEAFF | - | TRBV20-1 | - | TRBJ1-1
TGTGCCAGTAAAGCGCCTCAGGGGGCACAAGAGACCCAGTACTTC | CASKAPQGAQETQYF | - | TRBV28 | TRBD1 | TRBJ2-5
TGTGCCAGCAGAGAGACCGGACTCAATGAGCAGTTCTTC | CASRETGLNEQFF | - | TRBV11-2 | - | TRBJ2-1